This TCR beta chain is drawn from a study of T cell changes during pregnancy in multiple sclerosis. Sequencing was performed with immunoSEQ multiplex PCR; in TCRdb, only in-frame clones are kept and a portion is missing. The sample has 130,000 or so clones, approximately 93% seen once; the top ten hold approximately 5.8%. This clone came up once. Germline V lookup: CDR1 SGHAT, CDR2 FQNNGV. The CDR3 loop spans 17 amino acids. With V trimmed by 4 bases and J by 2 bases, 10 bases remained unmatched. The sample was peripheral blood, taken before pregnancy. This receptor was identified in a female donor with multiple sclerosis, enrolled in a pregnancy study. V is TRBV11-2 and J is TRBJ2-1; 8 positions agree with TRBD2. The CDR3 protein is CASSSRDSGVTYNEQFF. The CDR3 DNA reads as TGTGCCAGCAGCTCCCGGGATAGCGGGGTTACCTACAATGAGCAGTTCTTC. Variable domain in full (rest from reference TRBV11-2 and TRBJ2-1): EAGVAQSPRYKIIEKRQSVAFWCNPISGHATLYWYQQILGQGPKLLIQFQNNGVVDDSQLPKDRFSAERLKGVDSTLKIQPAKLEDSAVYLCASSSRDSGVTYNEQFFGPGTRLTVL.